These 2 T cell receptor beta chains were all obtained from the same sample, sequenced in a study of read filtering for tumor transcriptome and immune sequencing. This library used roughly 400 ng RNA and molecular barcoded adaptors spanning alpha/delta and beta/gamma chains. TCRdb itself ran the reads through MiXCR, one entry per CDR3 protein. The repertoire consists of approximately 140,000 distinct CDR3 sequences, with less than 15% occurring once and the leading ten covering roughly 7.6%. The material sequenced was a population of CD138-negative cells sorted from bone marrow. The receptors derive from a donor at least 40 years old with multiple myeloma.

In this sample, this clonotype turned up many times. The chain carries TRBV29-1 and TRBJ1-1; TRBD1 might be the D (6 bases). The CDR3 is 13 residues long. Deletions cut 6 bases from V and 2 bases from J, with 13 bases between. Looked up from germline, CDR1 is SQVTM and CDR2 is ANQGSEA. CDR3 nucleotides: TGCAGCGTCGCGACAGGAGCCAACACTGAAGCTTTCTTT. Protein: CSVATGANTEAFF.

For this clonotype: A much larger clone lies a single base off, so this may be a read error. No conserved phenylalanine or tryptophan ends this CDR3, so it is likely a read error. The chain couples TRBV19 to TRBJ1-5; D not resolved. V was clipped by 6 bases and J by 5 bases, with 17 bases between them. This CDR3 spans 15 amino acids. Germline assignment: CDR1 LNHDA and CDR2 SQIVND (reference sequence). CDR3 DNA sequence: TGTGCCAGTAGCCGCGGGTTGGAAGCTTATCAGCCCCAGCATCTT. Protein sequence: CASSRGLEAYQPQHL.